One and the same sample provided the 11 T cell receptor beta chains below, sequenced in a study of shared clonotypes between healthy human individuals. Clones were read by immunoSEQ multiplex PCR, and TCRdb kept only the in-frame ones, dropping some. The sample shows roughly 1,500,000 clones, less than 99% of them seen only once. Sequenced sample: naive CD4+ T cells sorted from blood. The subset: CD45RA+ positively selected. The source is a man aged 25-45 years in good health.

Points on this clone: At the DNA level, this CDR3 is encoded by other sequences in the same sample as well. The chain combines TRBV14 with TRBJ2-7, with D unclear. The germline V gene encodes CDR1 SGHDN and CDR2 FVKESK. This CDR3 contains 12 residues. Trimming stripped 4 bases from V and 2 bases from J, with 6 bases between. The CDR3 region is CASSPAPYEQYF. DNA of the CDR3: TGTGCCAGCAGCCCAGCTCCCTACGAGCAGTACTTC.

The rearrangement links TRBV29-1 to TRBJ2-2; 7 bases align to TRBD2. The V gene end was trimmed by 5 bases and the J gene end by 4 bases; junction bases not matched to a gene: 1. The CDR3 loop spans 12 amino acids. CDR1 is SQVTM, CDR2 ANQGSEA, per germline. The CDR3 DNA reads TGCAGCGTTAGCGGGATCACCGGGGAGCTGTTTTTT. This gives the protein CSVSGITGELFF.

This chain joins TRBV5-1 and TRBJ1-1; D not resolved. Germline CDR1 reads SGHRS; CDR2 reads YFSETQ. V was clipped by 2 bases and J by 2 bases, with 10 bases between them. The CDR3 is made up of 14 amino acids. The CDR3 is CASSLTPSNTEAFF. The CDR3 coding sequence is TGCGCCAGCAGCTTAACCCCTTCAAACACTGAAGCTTTCTTT.

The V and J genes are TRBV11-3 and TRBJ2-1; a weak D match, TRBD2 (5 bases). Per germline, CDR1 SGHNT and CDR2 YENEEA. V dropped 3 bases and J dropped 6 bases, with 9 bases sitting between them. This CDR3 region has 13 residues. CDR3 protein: CASSFGLANEQFF. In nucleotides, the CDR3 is TGTGCCAGCAGCTTCGGTCTAGCCAATGAGCAGTTCTTC.

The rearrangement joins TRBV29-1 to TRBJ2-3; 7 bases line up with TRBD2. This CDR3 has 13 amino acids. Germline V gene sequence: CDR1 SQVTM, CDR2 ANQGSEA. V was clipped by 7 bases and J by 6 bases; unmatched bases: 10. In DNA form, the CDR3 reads TGCAGCGGATCAACTAGCGCATTTGATACGCAGTATTTT. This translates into CSGSTSAFDTQYF.

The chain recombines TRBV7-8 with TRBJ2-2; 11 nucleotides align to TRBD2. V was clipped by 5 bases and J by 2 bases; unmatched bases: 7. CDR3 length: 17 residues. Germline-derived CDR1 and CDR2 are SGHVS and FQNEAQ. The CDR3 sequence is CASSLRTSGPNTGELFF. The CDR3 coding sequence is TGTGCCAGCAGCCTGAGGACTAGCGGGCCCAACACCGGGGAGCTGTTTTTT.

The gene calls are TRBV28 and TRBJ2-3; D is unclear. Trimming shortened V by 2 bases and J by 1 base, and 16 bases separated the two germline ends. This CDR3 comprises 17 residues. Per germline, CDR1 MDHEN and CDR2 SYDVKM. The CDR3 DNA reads TGTGCCAGCAGTTTAGGAGCGTTGCTAGTCGGCACAGATACGCAGTATTTT. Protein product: CASSLGALLVGTDTQYF.

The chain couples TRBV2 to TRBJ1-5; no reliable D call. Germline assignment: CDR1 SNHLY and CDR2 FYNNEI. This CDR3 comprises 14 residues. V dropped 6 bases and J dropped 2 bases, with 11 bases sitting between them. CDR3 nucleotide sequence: TGTGCCAGCAGAGCGGACCTTCGCAATCAGCCCCAGCATTTT. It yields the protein CASRADLRNQPQHF.

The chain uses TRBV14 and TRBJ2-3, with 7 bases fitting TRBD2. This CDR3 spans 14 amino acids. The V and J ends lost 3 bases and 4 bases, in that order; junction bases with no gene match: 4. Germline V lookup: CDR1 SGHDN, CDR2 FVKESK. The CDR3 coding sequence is TGTGCCAGCAGCCATGGACTAGTTGCAGATACGCAGTATTTT. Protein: CASSHGLVADTQYF. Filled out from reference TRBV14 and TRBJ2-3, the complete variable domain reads EAGVTQFPSHSVIEKGQTVTLRCDPISGHDNLYWYRRVMGKEIKFLLHFVKESKQDESGMPNNRFLAERTGGTYSTLKVQPAELEDSGVYFCASSHGLVADTQYFGPGTRLTVL.

The CDR3 here is CASSFPGRNQPQHF. The CDR3 nucleotides read TGTGCCAGCAGCTTCCCGGGACGGAATCAGCCCCAGCATTTT. The chain is built from TRBV7-9 and TRBJ1-5; the D gene is possibly TRBD1 (5 bases). Germline CDR1 reads SEHNR; CDR2 reads FQNEAQ (reference sequence). V dropped 3 bases and J dropped 4 bases, with 10 bases sitting between them. This CDR3 is built from 14 residues.

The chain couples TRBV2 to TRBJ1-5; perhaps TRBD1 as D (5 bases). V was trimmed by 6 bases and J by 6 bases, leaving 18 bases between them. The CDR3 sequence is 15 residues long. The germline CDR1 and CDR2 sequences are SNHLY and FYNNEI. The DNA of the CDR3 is TGTGCCAGCAGCCTCTCCGGGGGAATGGTTCAGCCCCAGCATTTT. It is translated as CASSLSGGMVQPQHF.